This T cell receptor beta chain came from a study of T cell responses to AZD1222 COVID-19 vaccine. In regard to this clone: What it binds is unknown.

TCRdb keeps only in-frame clones here, not all; method: immunoSEQ multiplex PCR. The sample records over 150,000 clones, 92% being singletons. The V gene end was trimmed by 2 bases and the J gene end by 6 bases; junction bases not matched to a gene: 15. The CDR3 consists of 18 residues. Germline V CDR1 and CDR2: SGHNT, YYREEE (reference sequence). Study observations and caveats: Possibly, clonal diversity was underestimated; donors were largely white British and included more females.

The receptor was isolated from an adult in good health. The chain employs TRBV5-4 and TRBJ2-1; 9 positions agree with TRBD2. The sequenced sample was peripheral blood, obtained on day 0 of MenACWY control vaccination. The CDR3 DNA is TGTGCCAGCAGCTTTCCCACGGGCGCGGGAGGGGTCCGCAATGAGCAGTTCTTC. It specifies CASSFPTGAGGVRNEQFF.